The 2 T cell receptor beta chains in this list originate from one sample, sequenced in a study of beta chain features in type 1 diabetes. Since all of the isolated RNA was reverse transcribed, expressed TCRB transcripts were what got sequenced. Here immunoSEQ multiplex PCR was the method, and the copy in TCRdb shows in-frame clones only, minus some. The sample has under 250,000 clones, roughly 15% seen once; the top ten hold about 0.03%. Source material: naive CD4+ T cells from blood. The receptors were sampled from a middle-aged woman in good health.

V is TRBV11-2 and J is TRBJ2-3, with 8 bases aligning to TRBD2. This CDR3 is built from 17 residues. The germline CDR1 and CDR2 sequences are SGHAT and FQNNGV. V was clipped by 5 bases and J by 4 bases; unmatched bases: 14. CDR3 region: CASSITGLAIVPDTQYF. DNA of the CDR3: TGTGCCAGCAGCATCACCGGACTAGCCATAGTGCCAGATACGCAGTATTTT.

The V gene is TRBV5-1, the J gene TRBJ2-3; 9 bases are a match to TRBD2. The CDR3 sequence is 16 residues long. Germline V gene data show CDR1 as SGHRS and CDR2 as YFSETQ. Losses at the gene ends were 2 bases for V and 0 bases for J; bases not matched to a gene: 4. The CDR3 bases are TGCGCCAGCAGCTTCCTAGCGGGGTATAGCACAGATACGCAGTATTTT. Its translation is CASSFLAGYSTDTQYF.